This TCR beta chain was sequenced in a study of cytomegalovirus exposure and HLA in healthy donors. Findings and limits, study-wide: In a later analysis, at a false discovery rate of 0.05, 17,000 or so TCR beta sequences were associated with HLA alleles. The study reported that TCR beta sequences accurately predicted HLA-A and HLA-B alleles in most subjects. Analysis was performed later, and it showed HLA-associated TCR beta chains to be more clonally expanded than equally common others.

To note about this clone: What it recognizes is unknown.

PCR employed 60 Vbeta and 13 Jbeta primers. Produced via immunoSEQ multiplex PCR; TCRdb's table is partial and in-frame only. The repertoire includes about 120,000 clones, 80% to 85% of them detected once, and approximately 0.97% sits in the top ten. The sequenced sample consisted of PBMCs. This clonotype was sampled from a human donor in good health.

The CDR3 region is CASSIRGGTNEKLFF. The DNA of the CDR3 is TGTGCCAGTAGTATTCGGGGAGGAACTAATGAAAAACTGTTTTTT. This rearrangement joins TRBV19 to TRBJ1-4; D call uncertain. Germline-derived CDR1 and CDR2 are LNHDA and SQIVND (reference sequence). This CDR3 is built from 15 residues. V shed 3 bases and J shed 1 base, with 9 bases lying between them.